A single sample is the source of the 27 T cell receptor beta chains below, sequenced in a study of blood T cell repertoires in COVID-19. The table came from immunoSEQ multiplex PCR; TCRdb's copy has only in-frame clones and leaves some out. The profile covers about 300,000 clones, with approximately 88% appearing a single time and 1.5% to 2% taken by the ten largest. Sequenced input: peripheral blood. Receptors originate from a woman aged 25 to 39 with COVID-19, enrolled during active disease.

The chain couples TRBV27 to TRBJ2-1; D possibly corresponds to TRBD1 (5 bases). Germline assignment: CDR1 MNHEY and CDR2 SMNVEV (reference sequence). CDR3 length equals 12 residues. V lost 7 bases and J 6 bases, leaving 10 bases between the germline ends. CDR3 sequence reads: CASTDNTNEQFF. The CDR3 bases are TGTGCCAGCACGGACAACACCAATGAGCAGTTCTTC.

V gene TRBV5-1 combines with J gene TRBJ1-2, with 8 nucleotides matching TRBD1. Germline V gene sequence: CDR1 SGHRS, CDR2 YFSETQ. This CDR3 region has 14 residues. V was pared by 4 bases and J by 4 bases, with 6 bases of the junction left unmatched. The chain's CDR3 is CASSVGQGGYGYTF. The CDR3 DNA follows: TGCGCCAGCAGCGTCGGACAGGGCGGCTATGGCTACACCTTC. Full variable domain (outside the CDR3, taken from reference TRBV5-1 and TRBJ1-2): KAGVTQTPRYLIKTRGQQVTLSCSPISGHRSVSWYQQTPGQGLQFLFEYFSETQRNKGNFPGRFSGRQFSNSRSEMNVSTLELGDSALYLCASSVGQGGYGYTFGSGTRLTVV.

The rearrangement uses TRBV29-1 and TRBJ2-7, with D possibly being TRBD2 (5 bases). V dropped 2 bases and J dropped 2 bases, with 16 bases sitting between them. CDR3 length: 15 residues. Germline values: CDR1 SQVTM, CDR2 ANQGSEA. The DNA for the CDR3 is TGCAGCGTTGAACAGACTAAAACCTTAGCCTACGAGCAGTACGTC. This codes for CSVEQTKTLAYEQYV.

This clone was observed at least ten times. This rearrangement joins TRBV9 to TRBJ2-6; D is unclear. Germline lookup yields CDR1 SGDLS and CDR2 YYNGEE. Trimming took 4 bases from V and 0 from J, leaving 11 bases between them. This CDR3 comprises 16 residues. DNA of the CDR3: TGTGCCAGCAGCCCCCAAGTCGGCTCTGGGGCCAACGTCCTGACTTTC. Its translation is CASSPQVGSGANVLTF.

The J gene is TRBJ1-2, the V gene TRBV2, with D maybe TRBD1 (5 bases). CDR3 length: 13 residues. Germline loops: CDR1 SNHLY, CDR2 FYNNEI. V lost 6 bases and J 3 bases, leaving 11 bases between the germline ends. The CDR3 DNA reads TGTGCCAGCAGCTTTGACAGCGACTATGGCTACACCTTC. Its translation: CASSFDSDYGYTF.

This rearrangement joins TRBV21-1 to TRBJ2-1; TRBD2 was called by the table and not checked on the DNA. TRBV21-1 is reported as a pseudogene. This CDR3 spans 14 amino acids. CDR3 bases: TGTGCCAGCAGGACTAGCGGGGGGTACAATGAGCAGTTCTTC. Its translation is CASRTSGGYNEQFF.

The chain couples TRBV28 to TRBJ1-3; 7 nucleotides align to TRBD1. The CDR3 runs 15 residues. Germline assignment: CDR1 MDHEN and CDR2 SYDVKM. V shed 7 bases, J shed 7 bases, and the junction held 13 bases outside the gene matches. CDR3 sequence: CASTALGQAWNTIYF. Written as DNA, the CDR3 is TGTGCCAGCACCGCCCTCGGACAGGCGTGGAACACCATATATTTT. The full variable domain, with the rest looked up from reference TRBV28 and TRBJ1-3, is DVKVTQSSRYLVKRTGEKVFLECVQDMDHENMFWYRQDPGLGLRLIYFSYDVKMKEKGDIPEGYSVSREKKERFSLILESASTNQTSMYLCASTALGQAWNTIYFGEGSWLTVV.

This clone was found once. The rearrangement joins TRBV2 to TRBJ1-1; D unclear. The CDR3 runs to 14 residues. Germline assignment: CDR1 SNHLY and CDR2 FYNNEI. Trimming shortened V by 5 bases and J by 1 base, and 11 bases separated the two germline ends. CDR3 bases: TGTGCCAGCAGTTTTGGCAGGCAGAACACTGAAGCTTTCTTT. As protein: CASSFGRQNTEAFF. The full variable domain, with the rest looked up from reference TRBV2 and TRBJ1-1, is EPEVTQTPSHQVTQMGQEVILRCVPISNHLYFYWYRQILGQKVEFLVSFYNNEISEKSEIFDDQFSVERPDGSNFTLKIRSTKLEDSAMYFCASSFGRQNTEAFFGQGTRLTVV.

The V and J genes are TRBV2 and TRBJ2-5, with a tentative D call TRBD1 (6 bases). CDR3 length: 15 residues. V dropped 2 bases and J dropped 5 bases, with 15 bases sitting between them. Germline assignment: CDR1 SNHLY and CDR2 FYNNEI. The CDR3 DNA reads as TGTGCCAGCAGTGAAAAACAGGGTGAGGGGGAGACCCAGTACTTC. This translates into CASSEKQGEGETQYF. Combining the CDR3 with reference TRBV2 and TRBJ2-5 gives the whole variable domain EPEVTQTPSHQVTQMGQEVILRCVPISNHLYFYWYRQILGQKVEFLVSFYNNEISEKSEIFDDQFSVERPDGSNFTLKIRSTKLEDSAMYFCASSEKQGEGETQYFGPGTRLLVL.

The chain uses TRBV5-1 and TRBJ1-1, with D perhaps TRBD1 (5 bases). With 3 bases removed from V and 4 bases from J, the gap between germline ends came to 19 bases. Germline V lookup: CDR1 SGHRS, CDR2 YFSETQ. The CDR3 sequence is 16 residues long. CDR3 nucleotides: TGCGCCAGCAGCTATAGTGGGGGAGGTTGGGGCACTGAAGCTTTCTTT. It translates to CASSYSGGGWGTEAFF. The full variable domain, completed using reference TRBV5-1 and TRBJ1-1, is KAGVTQTPRYLIKTRGQQVTLSCSPISGHRSVSWYQQTPGQGLQFLFEYFSETQRNKGNFPGRFSGRQFSNSRSEMNVSTLELGDSALYLCASSYSGGGWGTEAFFGQGTRLTVV.

The chain joins TRBV7-8 to TRBJ1-6; 9 nucleotides align to TRBD1. From germline, CDR1 is SGHVS and CDR2 FQNEAQ. V lost 5 bases to trimming and J lost 11 bases; unmatched junction nucleotides: 4. The CDR3 length is 13 residues. DNA of the CDR3: TGTGCCAGCAGCAACAGGGGGCCGGCACCCCTCCACTTT. Its translation: CASSNRGPAPLHF.

V and J are TRBV13 and TRBJ1-1; the D gene is possibly TRBD1 (6 bases). This CDR3 is built from 14 residues. V lost 5 bases and J 1 base, leaving 11 bases between the germline ends. In germline, CDR1 is PRHDT, CDR2 FYEKMQ (reference sequence). CDR3 sequence reads: CASSPGHPNTEAFF. For the CDR3, the DNA is TGTGCCAGCAGCCCGGGACATCCGAACACTGAAGCTTTCTTT.

This chain connects TRBV11-2 to TRBJ1-1; TRBD1 matches 9 bases. Germline V gives CDR1 SGHAT, CDR2 FQNNGV. V lost 5 bases, J lost 5 bases, and 12 bases stayed unmatched. The CDR3 covers 16 residues. Here the CDR3 reads CASSNAQGAGETEAFF. In DNA form, the CDR3 reads TGTGCCAGCAGCAACGCACAGGGGGCAGGTGAAACTGAAGCTTTCTTT.

The chain has TRBV18 and TRBJ2-5, with a weak D call TRBD1 (5 bases). The germline gives CDR1 KGHSH, CDR2 LQKENI. The germline V and J ends were trimmed by 5 bases and 5 bases, with 12 bases remaining between them. The CDR3 extends over 13 amino acids. The CDR3 nucleotides are TGTGCCAGCTCATCAGGGCTAGGCGAGACCCAGTACTTC. Translated: CASSSGLGETQYF.

This chain joins TRBV9 and TRBJ1-2; TRBD1 matches at 10 bases. The V gene end was trimmed by 3 bases and the J gene end by 5 bases; junction bases not matched to a gene: 7. The CDR3 sequence is 15 residues long. Germline CDR1 SGDLS, CDR2 YYNGEE. The CDR3, as DNA: TGTGCCAGCAGCGCCGGGAGACAGGGGGCGTATGGCTACACCTTC. Translation gives CASSAGRQGAYGYTF.

CDR3 loop: CASSSRGGNPDTQYF. CDR3 nucleotide sequence: TGTGCCAGCAGCTCCCGGGGGGGTAACCCAGATACGCAGTATTTT. This chain connects TRBV27 to TRBJ2-3; the match to TRBD2 covers 8 bases. The CDR3 has 15 residues. Germline values: CDR1 MNHEY, CDR2 SMNVEV (reference sequence). The ends lost 6 bases at V and 4 bases at J; junction bases unmatched: 9.

This rearrangement joins TRBV19 to TRBJ1-3; D unresolved. CDR1 LNHDA and CDR2 SQIVND come from the germline V gene (reference sequence). The CDR3 is made up of 12 amino acids. V was shortened by 6 bases and J by 3 bases, with 6 bases between the two germline ends. CDR3 loop: CASSFIGNTIYF. CDR3 nucleotides: TGTGCCAGTAGCTTTATTGGAAACACCATATATTTT. Combining the CDR3 with reference TRBV19 and TRBJ1-3 gives the whole variable domain DGGITQSPKYLFRKEGQNVTLSCEQNLNHDAMYWYRQDPGQGLRLIYYSQIVNDFQKGDIAEGYSVSREKKESFPLTVTSAQKNPTAFYLCASSFIGNTIYFGEGSWLTVV.

The chain links TRBV7-2 to TRBJ2-2; unclear D gene. Germline assignment: CDR1 SGHTA and CDR2 FQGNSA. CDR3 length: 15 amino acids. Trimming cost V 2 bases and J 5 bases, with 12 bases left between them. CDR3 loop: CASSLLVDRTGELFF. The DNA for the CDR3 is TGTGCCAGCAGCTTATTGGTCGATCGGACCGGGGAGCTGTTTTTT.

Concerning this clone itself: This same CDR3 is encoded by further DNA sequences in the sample. The V gene is TRBV4-1, the J gene TRBJ1-6; 7 bases fit TRBD1. CDR1 MGHRA and CDR2 YSYEKL come from the germline V gene. Trimming cost V 0 bases and J 10 bases; bases outside gene matches: 3. The CDR3 length is 14 residues. This chain's CDR3 is CASSQDRGNSPLHF. The DNA for the CDR3 is TGCGCCAGCAGCCAAGACAGGGGGAACTCACCCCTCCACTTT.

In this sample, this clone turned up once. The chain's CDR3 is CASSYLFSQLGDGYTF. CDR3 in DNA: TGTGCCAGCAGTTACTTGTTTTCACAGCTAGGGGATGGCTACACCTTC. J is TRBJ1-2 and V is TRBV6-6; TRBD1 might be the D (5 bases). This CDR3 has 16 residues. Per germline, CDR1 MNHNY and CDR2 SVGAGI (reference sequence). V gave up 1 base and J gave up 6 bases, with 18 bases separating them.

V and J are TRBV6-5 and TRBJ2-7, with D maybe TRBD1 (5 bases). CDR1 is MNHEY and CDR2 is SVGAGI in the germline V gene. V lost 5 bases, J lost 4 bases, and 15 bases lay in between. This CDR3 contains 14 residues. Here the CDR3 reads CASSPGRVSYEQYF. CDR3 coding DNA: TGTGCCAGCAGTCCCGGCAGGGTTTCGTACGAGCAGTACTTC.

The chain links TRBV19 to TRBJ1-1; D is perhaps TRBD1 (6 bases). Germline V gene lookup returns CDR1 LNHDA and CDR2 SQIVND (reference sequence). V lost 6 bases and J lost 4, with 18 bases in between. The CDR3 consists of 15 residues. The CDR3 is CASRAPGGRGTEAFF. CDR3 nucleotides: TGTGCCAGTAGAGCGCCGGGGGGCAGGGGCACTGAAGCTTTCTTT.

This CDR3 reads CASSSQGGGAFGELFF. CDR3 coding DNA: TGTGCCAGCAGCTCCCAAGGCGGGGGGGCTTTCGGGGAGCTGTTTTTT. This chain links TRBV5-4 with TRBJ2-2, with 9 bases that match TRBD2. J gave up 7 bases and V 3 bases, and 10 bases lay outside the gene matches. This CDR3 spans 16 amino acids. Germline V gene sequence: CDR1 SGHNT, CDR2 YYREEE (reference sequence).

The chain recombines TRBV3-1 (or the pseudogene TRBV3-2) with TRBJ2-5; 12 nucleotides match TRBD2. Germline V lookup: CDR1 LGHDT, CDR2 YNNKEL (reference sequence). V was clipped by 0 bases and J by 5 bases; unmatched bases: 4. The CDR3 has 16 residues. CDR3 in amino acids: CASSQDLAGGSETQYF. The CDR3 bases are TGTGCCAGCAGCCAAGACCTAGCGGGGGGGTCTGAGACCCAGTACTTC.

The V call is TRBV27, the J call TRBJ1-6; 7 bases are shared with TRBD1. The germline V gene encodes CDR1 MNHEY and CDR2 SMNVEV (reference sequence). V dropped 4 bases and J dropped 10; count of bases not matched to a gene: 7. The CDR3 covers 14 residues. The CDR3 region is CASSSGTARSPLHF. The DNA for the CDR3 is TGTGCCAGCAGTTCCGGGACAGCCAGGTCACCCCTCCACTTT.

The chain combines TRBV27 with TRBJ1-5, with D perhaps TRBD1 (6 bases). The V and J ends lost 5 bases and 1 base respectively, with 9 bases between them. The germline V gene encodes CDR1 MNHEY and CDR2 SMNVEV (reference sequence). The CDR3 has 14 residues. The CDR3 region has the DNA TGTGCCAGCAGTGTACAGGGAAGCAATCAGCCCCAGCATTTT. It codes for CASSVQGSNQPQHF.

This clone turned up a few times. The chain uses TRBV7-2 and TRBJ1-1, with D unclear. There are 13 residues in the CDR3. Germline lookup yields CDR1 SGHTA and CDR2 FQGNSA. V lost 4 bases and J lost 0, with 6 bases in between. CDR3 residues: CASSSLMNTEAFF. Written as DNA, the CDR3 is TGTGCCAGCAGCTCCTTAATGAACACTGAAGCTTTCTTT.